Listed here are 15 T cell receptor beta chains from one sample, sequenced in a study of blood T cell repertoires in COVID-19. TCRdb's copy holds only in-frame clones and misses some; the assay was immunoSEQ multiplex PCR. The repertoire includes more than 55,000 clones, 73% of them detected once, and approximately 14% sits in the top ten. The specimen was peripheral blood. The source of these receptors is a woman aged 70-85 years with acute or convalescent COVID-19.

This clone appeared a few times. The V call is TRBV30, the J call TRBJ2-3; possibly TRBD2 for D (5 bases). Germline CDR1 reads GTSNPN; CDR2 reads SVGIG (reference sequence). The CDR3 has 13 residues. Trimming shortened V by 8 bases and J by 4 bases, and 16 bases separated the two germline ends. The CDR3, as DNA: TGTGCCCTCCGGCTTCAAGCGGCAGATACGCAGTATTTT. It encodes CALRLQAADTQYF.

CDR3 sequence: CSVLGGIKGYGYTF. The CDR3 DNA follows: TGCAGCGTTTTGGGAGGGATTAAGGGATATGGCTACACCTTC. V gene TRBV29-1 combines with J gene TRBJ1-2; D not certain. This CDR3 is built from 14 residues. The V end lost 5 bases, the J end lost 5 bases, and 18 bases lay between the germline ends. Germline-derived CDR1 and CDR2 are SQVTM and ANQGSEA.

The V and J genes are TRBV7-9 and TRBJ1-6; unclear D gene. This CDR3 contains 14 residues. V was trimmed by 1 base and J by 10 bases, leaving 11 bases between them. The germline V gene encodes CDR1 SEHNR and CDR2 FQNEAQ (reference sequence). This CDR3 reads CASSLGTGRSPLHF. DNA of the CDR3: TGTGCCAGCAGCTTAGGGACGGGGAGATCACCCCTCCACTTT.

V usage is TRBV7-2 and J usage is TRBJ1-5, with D possibly matching TRBD1 (6 bases). CDR3 length equals 16 residues. The V and J ends lost 3 bases and 3 bases respectively, with 15 bases between them. Per the germline V gene, CDR1 is SGHTA and CDR2 is FQGNSA. This CDR3 reads CASSFHGRDNNQPQHF. The CDR3, as DNA: TGTGCCAGCAGCTTCCATGGCCGGGACAACAATCAGCCCCAGCATTTT.

This clone was picked up one time. This rearrangement joins TRBV19 to TRBJ1-3; possible D gene TRBD1, 6 bases. Trimming cost V 5 bases and J 0 bases, with 17 bases left between them. Germline V gene data show CDR1 as LNHDA and CDR2 as SQIVND (reference sequence). CDR3 length equals 17 residues. The CDR3 region is CASSFGNRASSGNTIYF. The CDR3, as DNA: TGTGCCAGTAGTTTTGGCAACAGGGCCAGCTCTGGAAACACCATATATTTT.

This sequence joins TRBV10-1 and TRBJ1-1; 8 nucleotides line up with TRBD1. The CDR3 has 15 residues. V shed 6 bases, J shed 5 bases, and the junction held 11 bases outside the gene matches. Looked up from germline, CDR1 is WNHNN and CDR2 is SYGVQD (reference sequence). The CDR3 loop reads CASSEGQGSLTEAFF. The CDR3 DNA reads as TGCGCCAGCAGCGAAGGACAGGGATCGTTGACTGAAGCTTTCTTT.

The genes are TRBV6-5 and TRBJ1-1, with D possibly matching TRBD1 (6 bases). CDR3 length: 15 residues. Trimming shortened V by 3 bases and J by 0 bases, and 11 bases separated the two germline ends. Germline CDR1 reads MNHEY; CDR2 reads SVGAGI. The CDR3 DNA reads as TGTGCCAGCAGTTATACCGACAGGATGAACACTGAAGCTTTCTTT. Translated: CASSYTDRMNTEAFF.

A few counts support this clone. This chain joins TRBV2 and TRBJ2-7; 8 bases match TRBD2. The V gene end was trimmed by 5 bases and the J gene end by 2 bases; junction bases not matched to a gene: 8. This CDR3 contains 15 residues. Germline V gene lookup returns CDR1 SNHLY and CDR2 FYNNEI. For the CDR3, the DNA is TGTGCCAGCAGTCCCCCTAGCGGGTACCCCTACGAGCAGTACTTC. It is translated as CASSPPSGYPYEQYF.

V usage is TRBV11-2 and J usage is TRBJ1-1, with 10 bases aligning to TRBD1. CDR3 length equals 16 residues. Germline V lookup: CDR1 SGHAT, CDR2 FQNNGV. V lost 6 bases to trimming and J lost 2 bases; unmatched junction nucleotides: 9. The CDR3 loop reads CASRRGTGEGNTEAFF. In DNA, the CDR3 is TGTGCCAGCAGACGTGGGACAGGGGAGGGTAACACTGAAGCTTTCTTT.

Comments on this clone: One end of the junction varies from germline; a read error may be responsible. The V and J genes are TRBV15 and TRBJ2-3; TRBD1 might be the D (6 bases). In germline, CDR1 is LNHNV, CDR2 YYDKDF (reference sequence). This CDR3 has 13 amino acids. CDR3 protein: CATSRDLRGPFCF. The CDR3 bases are TGTGCCACCAGCAGAGATCTCAGGGGTCCTTTCTGTTTT.

CDR3 sequence (DNA): TGTGCCAGCAGCCTTCAGACTGGGAGGGGAGGCACTGAAGCTTTCTTT. Residues: CASSLQTGRGGTEAFF. The chain combines TRBV14 with TRBJ1-1; tentative D call: TRBD1 (5 bases). This CDR3 is built from 16 residues. In germline, CDR1 is SGHDN, CDR2 FVKESK. The V end lost 4 bases, the J end lost 4 bases, and 19 bases lay between the germline ends.

The rearrangement joins TRBV10-3 to TRBJ1-1, with unresolved D. The CDR3 has 14 amino acids. V was shortened by 0 bases and J by 4 bases, with 9 bases between the two germline ends. CDR1 is ENHRY, CDR2 SYGVKD, per germline. CDR3 sequence: CAISESKATTEAFF. DNA of the CDR3: TGTGCCATCAGTGAGTCGAAAGCAACCACTGAAGCTTTCTTT.

V is TRBV6-5 and J is TRBJ2-3; D ambiguous. V lost 7 bases and J lost 5, with 13 bases in between. The CDR3 is 13 residues long. Germline CDR1 reads MNHEY; CDR2 reads SVGAGI. The CDR3 DNA sequence: TGTGCCAGCACAAGGTACCCGGGAGATACGCAGTATTTT. As protein: CASTRYPGDTQYF.

V gene TRBV30 combines with J gene TRBJ2-5; TRBD2 matches at 13 bases. CDR1 is GTSNPN, CDR2 SVGIG, per germline (reference sequence). The CDR3 is 15 amino acids. The V segment lost 2 bases and the J segment 3 bases; nucleotides outside the gene matches: 3. The CDR3 DNA reads as TGTGCCTGGAGTCGGACTAGCGGGGGAGAAGAGACCCAGTACTTC. Protein product: CAWSRTSGGEETQYF.

This chain joins TRBV27 and TRBJ2-7, with TRBD2 as a possible D gene (7 bases). The V gene's germline CDR1 is MNHEY and CDR2 SMNVEV (reference sequence). This CDR3 is built from 16 residues. Deletions cut 5 bases from V and 1 base from J, with 18 bases between. Here the CDR3 DNA reads TGTGCCAGCAGTGAGGGAGGGGGGGGGCCTTCCTACGAGCAGTACTTC. This encodes CASSEGGGGPSYEQYF.